This TCR beta chain was sequenced in a study of identical twins. About this clonotype itself: Its antigen is as yet unknown.

TCRdb fed the 5' RACE reads into MiXCR, producing one record per CDR3 protein. The data contain around 1.7 million distinct CDR3 sequences, less than 35% of them singletons. General study results and limits: Out-of-frame TCR alpha sharing in monozygotic twins exceeded recombination model predictions.

Germline CDR1 and CDR2: SGHTA and FQGNSA. There are 16 residues in the CDR3. V was cut by 2 bases and J by 0 bases, with 11 bases left in between. V gene TRBV7-2 combines with J gene TRBJ2-1; D is unclear. This TCR derives from a newborn girl in good health. The sequencing sample was made of cord blood. Here the CDR3 reads CASSLRMPSSYNEQFF. Written as DNA, the CDR3 is TGTGCCAGCAGCTTAAGGATGCCGAGCTCCTACAATGAGCAGTTCTTC.